A selection of T cell receptor beta chains follows, all from one sample in a study of T-cell memory formation after mild COVID-19. TCRdb fed the 5' RACE reads into MiXCR, producing one record per CDR3 protein. The sample has about 200,000 distinct CDR3 sequences; roughly 16% are singletons. Sequencing was performed on PBMCs or a T cell subset sorted from them (not recorded which). All receptors come from an adult woman who had mild COVID-19 (a few samples of this study predate the infection). Cell type and time point are not known. The CDR3 runs from the conserved cysteine through the conserved F or W. D genes are given only for firm matches. Where a row states a size, it is once, few, many or the class of an expanded clone; other rows omit it.

clone_size: few; j_call: TRBJ2-7; v_call: TRBV20-1; d_call: TRBD2; cdr3_nt: TGCAGTGCTAGAGAATCCGGGACTAGAACCTACGAGCAGTACTTC; cdr3_aa: CSARESGTRTYEQYF
clone_size: .; j_call: TRBJ1-2; v_call: TRBV5-1; d_call: .; cdr3_nt: TGCGCCAGCAGCTTGGTGGGAAACTATGGCTACACCTTC; cdr3_aa: CASSLVGNYGYTF
clone_size: .; j_call: TRBJ2-1; v_call: TRBV11-1; d_call: .; cdr3_nt: TGTGCCAGCAGCCCACGGGACAGGGGAAAGCGGGAGGGAAACAATGAGCAGTTCTTC; cdr3_aa: CASSPRDRGKREGNNEQFF
clone_size: few; j_call: TRBJ1-2; v_call: TRBV27; d_call: .; cdr3_nt: TGTGCCAGCAGTCCCACAGGCGTAGGGGGAGGGGGCTACACCTTC; cdr3_aa: CASSPTGVGGGGYTF
clone_size: .; j_call: TRBJ2-1; v_call: TRBV30; d_call: TRBD2; cdr3_nt: TGTGCCTGGAGTGGGCTAGCGGGGATTGAGCAGTTCTTC; cdr3_aa: CAWSGLAGIEQFF
clone_size: many; j_call: TRBJ1-2; v_call: TRBV7-2; d_call: TRBD1; cdr3_nt: TGTGCCAGCAGTCAACAGGGGGGTAGCTATGGCTACACCTTC; cdr3_aa: CASSQQGGSYGYTF
clone_size: few; j_call: TRBJ1-1; v_call: TRBV7-6; d_call: .; cdr3_nt: TGTGCCAGCAGCTTAACTTGGGGTGCCACTGAAGCTTTCTTT; cdr3_aa: CASSLTWGATEAFF
clone_size: few; j_call: TRBJ2-5; v_call: TRBV3-1; d_call: .; cdr3_nt: TGTGCCAGCAGCCAGGGTTCGATGGAAGAGACCCAGTACTTC; cdr3_aa: CASSQGSMEETQYF
clone_size: few; j_call: TRBJ2-5; v_call: TRBV27; d_call: TRBD2; cdr3_nt: TGTGCCAGCAGTATGACTAGAGCGGGGGAGACCCAGTACTTC; cdr3_aa: CASSMTRAGETQYF
clone_size: .; j_call: TRBJ1-2; v_call: TRBV6-4; d_call: .; cdr3_nt: TGTGCCAGCAAGGACCCGGCGGGTTATGGCTACACCTTC; cdr3_aa: CASKDPAGYGYTF
clone_size: .; j_call: TRBJ2-7; v_call: TRBV6-2/TRBV6-3; d_call: TRBD2; cdr3_nt: TGTGCCAGCAGTTACCCCACTAGCGGACCGTACACCTACGAGCAGTACTTC; cdr3_aa: CASSYPTSGPYTYEQYF
clone_size: few; j_call: TRBJ1-2; v_call: TRBV20-1; d_call: .; cdr3_nt: TGCAGTGCTTCGGGTCGAGGGACGGTTTATGGCTACACCTTC; cdr3_aa: CSASGRGTVYGYTF
clone_size: .; j_call: TRBJ2-5; v_call: TRBV5-1; d_call: TRBD1; cdr3_nt: TGCGCCAGCAGCTGGATACAGGGGGCAGAAGAGACCCAGTACTTC; cdr3_aa: CASSWIQGAEETQYF
clone_size: .; j_call: TRBJ2-7; v_call: TRBV2; d_call: TRBD2; cdr3_nt: TGTGCCAGCAGTTTCGGGACTAGCGGGACCTACGAGCAGTACTTC; cdr3_aa: CASSFGTSGTYEQYF
clone_size: few; j_call: TRBJ2-5; v_call: TRBV9; d_call: TRBD1; cdr3_nt: TGTGCCAGCAGCGCCGACGGACAGGGCAGGGAGACCCAGTACTTC; cdr3_aa: CASSADGQGRETQYF
clone_size: .; j_call: TRBJ1-1; v_call: TRBV20-1; d_call: .; cdr3_nt: TGCAGTGCTCCCGGGCTGAACACTGAAGCTTTCTTT; cdr3_aa: CSAPGLNTEAFF
clone_size: .; j_call: TRBJ1-1; v_call: TRBV10-3; d_call: TRBD1; cdr3_nt: TGTGCCATCAGTGACTCGACAGGGAAAGCTTTCTTT; cdr3_aa: CAISDSTGKAFF
clone_size: .; j_call: TRBJ2-7; v_call: TRBV2; d_call: .; cdr3_nt: TGTGCCAGTACCGGGACCTCTTACGAGCAGTACTTC; cdr3_aa: CASTGTSYEQYF
clone_size: few; j_call: TRBJ2-2; v_call: TRBV12-3/TRBV12-4; d_call: .; cdr3_nt: TGTGCCAGCAGCCGGGACACCGGGGAGCTGTTTTTT; cdr3_aa: CASSRDTGELFF
clone_size: .; j_call: TRBJ1-5; v_call: TRBV20-1; d_call: TRBD1; cdr3_nt: TGCAGTGCCAAACCGGGACAGGGACTTCAGCCCCAGCATTTT; cdr3_aa: CSAKPGQGLQPQHF
clone_size: .; j_call: TRBJ1-5; v_call: TRBV7-2; d_call: .; cdr3_nt: TGTGCCAGCAGGGGAGGGGGGCCCAATCAGCCCCAGCATTTT; cdr3_aa: CASRGGGPNQPQHF
clone_size: few; j_call: TRBJ2-5; v_call: TRBV5-1; d_call: .; cdr3_nt: TGCGCCAGCAGCTTGATAGCCAGGGGCGAGACCCAGTACTTC; cdr3_aa: CASSLIARGETQYF
clone_size: .; j_call: TRBJ2-2; v_call: TRBV29-1; d_call: TRBD1; cdr3_nt: TGCAGCGTGGACAGGGCTAACACCGGGGAGCTGTTTTTT; cdr3_aa: CSVDRANTGELFF
clone_size: .; j_call: TRBJ1-2; v_call: TRBV25-1; d_call: .; cdr3_nt: TGTGCCAGCAGTTTGGGGGACGGCTATGGCTACACCTTC; cdr3_aa: CASSLGDGYGYTF